The source of this T cell receptor beta chain is a study of CXCR3-negative and CXCR3-positive naive CD8 T cells. Study context: With about 1.5 +/- 0.3 million reads per library, the TRB reads numbered about 135 million in total. Study results and caveats: More hydrophobic TRB CDR3s were found in CXCR3-positive naive cells than in CXCR3-negative naive cells. Comparison of naive CXCR3-negative and CXCR3-positive cells revealed similar TRBV-TRBJ usage, while memory cells differed.

Notes on this clonotype: What it binds is not known.

The libraries of TRB cDNA were prepared using 5' RACE with UMI labels. Each CDR3 protein gets one entry in TCRdb, which reprocessed the 5' RACE reads and gives no DNA. The sample includes about 120,000 distinct CDR3 sequences. CD45RO-CCR7+CD27+CD95- defined naive CD8+ T cells. Sequencing input: naive CXCR3- CD8+ T cells from blood. Subset noted: CD45RO-CCR7+CD27+CD95- naive CD8+ T cells lacking CXCR3 (TNR3-). The TCR was taken from a human donor in good health. Some clones in this sample may be carry-over from other donors' samples.

CDR3 in amino acids: CASSRRLSDTQYF. The chain has TRBV3-1 and TRBJ2-3. There are 13 residues in the CDR3. Germline values: CDR1 LGHDT, CDR2 YNNKEL (reference sequence).